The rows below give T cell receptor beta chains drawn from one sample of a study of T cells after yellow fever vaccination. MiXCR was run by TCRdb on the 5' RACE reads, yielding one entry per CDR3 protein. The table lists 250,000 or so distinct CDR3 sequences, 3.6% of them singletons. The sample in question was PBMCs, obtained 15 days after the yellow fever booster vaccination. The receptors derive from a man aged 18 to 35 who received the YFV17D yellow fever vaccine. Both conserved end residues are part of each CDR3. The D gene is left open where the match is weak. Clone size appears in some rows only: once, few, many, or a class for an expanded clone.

CASSWDTYGYTF TGTGCCAGCAGTTGGGACACGTATGGCTACACCTTC TRBJ1-2 TRBV12-3/TRBV12-4 . many
CASSPIDSGDTKLFF TGTGCCAGTAGTCCCATCGACTCGGGAGATACCAAACTGTTTTTT TRBJ1-4 TRBV19 . many
CASSFSPVRGYTF TGTGCCAGCAGTTTCAGCCCGGTCAGGGGCTACACCTTC TRBJ1-2 TRBV12-3/TRBV12-4 . many
CASKGGNSGANVLTF TGTGCCAGCAAGGGTGGGAACTCTGGGGCCAACGTCCTGACTTTC TRBJ2-6 TRBV28 . many
CASSRSNRGTYNEQFF TGTGCCAGCAGCCGATCAAACAGGGGCACCTACAATGAGCAGTTCTTC TRBJ2-1 TRBV9 TRBD1 many
CASSFISGGSTDTQYF TGTGCCAGCAGCTTCATTAGCGGGGGGAGCACAGATACGCAGTATTTT TRBJ2-3 TRBV7-9 TRBD2 many
CASSFGVAYEQYF TGTGCCAGCAGTTTTGGTGTCGCCTACGAGCAGTACTTC TRBJ2-7 TRBV12-3/TRBV12-4 . many
CASGERVNQETQYF TGTGCCAGTGGAGAGCGAGTGAATCAAGAGACCCAGTACTTC TRBJ2-5 TRBV19 . .
CASSLNGGPYEQYF TGTGCCAGCAGCTTAAATGGGGGCCCCTACGAGCAGTACTTC TRBJ2-7 TRBV7-3 . .
CASSQDEATSTDTQYF TGCGCCAGCAGCCAAGACGAGGCTACTAGCACAGATACGCAGTATTTT TRBJ2-3 TRBV4-2 . few
CASSGGTEAFF TGTGCCAGCTCAGGAGGCACTGAAGCTTTCTTT TRBJ1-1 TRBV6-2/TRBV6-3 . many
CASSLTGTVKSQETQYF TGTGCCAGCAGCCTAACCGGGACAGTTAAGTCTCAAGAGACCCAGTACTTC TRBJ2-5 TRBV6-5 TRBD1 many
CASSRRYLTDTQYF TGTGCCAGTAGTAGGCGTTATCTCACAGATACGCAGTATTTT TRBJ2-3 TRBV19 . many
CASSQSYPEVTDTQYF TGTGCCAGCAGCCAATCCTACCCAGAGGTTACAGATACGCAGTATTTT TRBJ2-3 TRBV4-2 . many
CASSQQGRTGELFF TGTGCCAGCAGCCAACAGGGTCGCACCGGGGAGCTGTTTTTT TRBJ2-2 TRBV7-2 . few
CAGRNGTSRKQETQYF TGTGCCGGAAGAAACGGGACAAGTAGAAAGCAAGAGACCCAGTACTTC TRBJ2-5 TRBV3-1 . many
CASSRTGTGRSETQYF TGCGCCAGCAGCAGGACCGGGACAGGCCGCTCAGAGACCCAGTACTTC TRBJ2-5 TRBV5-1 TRBD1 many
CASSLSGAHAPQHF TGTGCCAGCAGTTTATCAGGAGCTCACGCGCCCCAGCATTTT TRBJ1-5 TRBV27 . many
CSARDRSRLVGSSYNSPLHF TGCAGTGCTAGAGATCGTAGCCGACTGGTAGGGAGCTCCTATAATTCACCCCTCCACTTT TRBJ1-6 TRBV20-1 . many
CSVGLAETDTQYF TGCAGCGTTGGACTAGCAGAAACAGATACGCAGTATTTT TRBJ2-3 TRBV29-1 TRBD2 many
CASSLQGDGGRNTIYF TGTGCCAGCAGTTTACAGGGCGACGGAGGGCGAAACACCATATATTTT TRBJ1-3 TRBV12-3/TRBV12-4 . many
CASSQPGQGGSTQYF TGTGCCAGCAGCCAACCGGGACAGGGGGGATCTACGCAGTATTTT TRBJ2-3 TRBV12-3/TRBV12-4 TRBD1 .
CASRSSRRGSPGGAYNEQFF TGTGCCAGCAGGTCCTCGCGTAGGGGCAGCCCCGGGGGGGCTTACAATGAGCAGTTCTTC TRBJ2-1 TRBV11-2 TRBD2 many
CASSPRGSGNEQFF TGTGCCAGCAGCCCCCGGGGGTCCGGCAATGAGCAGTTCTTC TRBJ2-1 TRBV7-2 . many
CASSQSGGSYQPQHF TGTGCCAGCAGCCAGTCCGGTGGCAGCTATCAGCCCCAGCATTTT TRBJ1-5 TRBV4-2 . many